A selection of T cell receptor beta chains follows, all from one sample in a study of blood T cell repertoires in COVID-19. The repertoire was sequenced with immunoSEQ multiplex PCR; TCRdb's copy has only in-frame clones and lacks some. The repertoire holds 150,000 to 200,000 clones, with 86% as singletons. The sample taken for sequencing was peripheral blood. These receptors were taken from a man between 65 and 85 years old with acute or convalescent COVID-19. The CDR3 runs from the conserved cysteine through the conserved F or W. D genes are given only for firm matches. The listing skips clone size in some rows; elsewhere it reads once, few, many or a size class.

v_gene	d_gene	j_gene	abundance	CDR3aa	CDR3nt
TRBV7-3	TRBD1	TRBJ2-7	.	CASSLSKGAQYEQYF	TGTGCCAGCAGCTTATCGAAGGGGGCGCAATACGAGCAGTACTTC
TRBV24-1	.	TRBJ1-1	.	CATSDLRGEAFF	TGTGCCACCAGTGATTTGCGGGGAGAAGCTTTCTTT
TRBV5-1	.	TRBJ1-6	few	CASSPFSTDNSPLHF	TGCGCCAGCAGCCCTTTTAGTACAGATAATTCACCCCTCCACTTT
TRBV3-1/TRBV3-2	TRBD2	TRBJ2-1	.	CASSHWTSHWMFF	TGTGCCAGCAGCCACTGGACTAGTCACTGGATGTTCTTC
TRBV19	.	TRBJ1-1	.	CASTRQWGGAFF	TGTGCCAGTACACGTCAGTGGGGAGGAGCTTTCTTT
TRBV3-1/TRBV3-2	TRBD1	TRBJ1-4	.	CASSQGPGQTEKLFF	TGTGCCAGCAGCCAAGGACCGGGACAGACTGAAAAACTGTTTTTT
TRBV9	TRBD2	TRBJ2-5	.	CASSVGVAGRQETQYF	TGTGCCAGCAGCGTAGGCGTAGCGGGGCGACAAGAGACCCAGTACTTC
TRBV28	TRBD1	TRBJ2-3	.	CASSPRQGKSTDTQYF	TGTGCCAGCAGTCCCCGACAGGGGAAAAGCACAGATACGCAGTATTTT
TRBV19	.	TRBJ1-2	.	CASSTGLNYGYTF	TGTGCCAGTAGTACCGGACTCAACTATGGCTACACCTTC
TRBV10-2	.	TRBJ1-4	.	CASSDSGPNEKLFF	TGCGCCAGCAGTGACTCAGGCCCAAATGAAAAACTGTTTTTT
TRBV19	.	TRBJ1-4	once	CASSMLDSANEKLFF	TGTGCCAGTAGTATGCTGGACAGTGCTAATGAAAAACTGTTTTTT
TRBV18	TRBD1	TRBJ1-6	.	CASSLGTGGVSPLHF	TGTGCCAGCTCCCTTGGGACAGGGGGCGTCTCACCCCTCCACTTT
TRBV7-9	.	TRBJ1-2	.	CASSHRDNSGYTF	TGTGCCAGCAGTCATCGGGACAATTCTGGCTACACCTTC
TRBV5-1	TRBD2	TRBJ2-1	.	CASSEGLAPRGEQFF	TGCGCCAGCTCCGAGGGACTAGCCCCGAGGGGGGAGCAGTTCTTC
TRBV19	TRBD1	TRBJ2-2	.	CATRTGSTGELFF	TGTGCCACACGGACAGGGAGCACCGGGGAGCTGTTTTTT
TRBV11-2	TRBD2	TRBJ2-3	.	CASSLGSGLAGGPGDTQYF	TGTGCCAGCAGCTTGGGGTCGGGGCTAGCGGGAGGGCCGGGAGATACGCAGTATTTT
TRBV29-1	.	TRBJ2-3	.	CSVEEAGGRYF	TGCAGCGTTGAAGAGGCAGGGGGGAGGTATTTT